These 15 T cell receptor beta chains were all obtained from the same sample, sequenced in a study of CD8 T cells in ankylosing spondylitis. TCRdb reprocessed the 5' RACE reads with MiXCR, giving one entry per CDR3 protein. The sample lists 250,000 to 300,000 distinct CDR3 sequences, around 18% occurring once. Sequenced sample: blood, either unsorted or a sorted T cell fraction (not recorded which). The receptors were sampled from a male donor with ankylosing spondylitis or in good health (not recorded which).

CDR3 nucleotides: TGTGCCTGGAGTGTACGACAGGGGTACACCGGGGAGCTGTTTTTT. This codes for CAWSVRQGYTGELFF. V gene TRBV30 combines with J gene TRBJ2-2; TRBD1 agrees at 8 bases. Per the germline V gene, CDR1 is GTSNPN and CDR2 is SVGIG (reference sequence). The J segment lost 3 bases and the V segment lost 0 bases, leaving 3 bases of the junction unmatched. This CDR3 spans 15 amino acids.

Written as DNA, the CDR3 is TGTGCCAGCAGTTTTCCGACGGGGCAGGTGGAGACCCAGTACTTC. It codes for CASSFPTGQVETQYF. V is TRBV12-3 or TRBV12-4 and J is TRBJ2-5; D possibly uses TRBD1 or TRBD2 (5 bases each). The CDR3 runs to 15 residues. The ends were cut back, 3 bases at V and 5 bases at J, with 16 bases in the middle.

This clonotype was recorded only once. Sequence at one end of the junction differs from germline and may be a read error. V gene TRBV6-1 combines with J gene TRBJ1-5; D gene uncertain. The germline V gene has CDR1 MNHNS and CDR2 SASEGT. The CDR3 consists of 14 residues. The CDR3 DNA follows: TGTACCAGCAGTGAAGGTAACAACGTCCAGCCCCAGCATTTT. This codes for CTSSEGNNVQPQHF.

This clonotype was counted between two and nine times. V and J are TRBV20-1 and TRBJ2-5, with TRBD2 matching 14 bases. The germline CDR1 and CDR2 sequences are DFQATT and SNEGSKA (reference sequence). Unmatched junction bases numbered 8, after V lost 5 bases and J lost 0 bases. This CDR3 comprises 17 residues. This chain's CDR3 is CSAQGLAGGMYQETQYF. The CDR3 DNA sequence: TGCAGTGCTCAAGGACTAGCGGGGGGCATGTACCAAGAGACCCAGTACTTC.

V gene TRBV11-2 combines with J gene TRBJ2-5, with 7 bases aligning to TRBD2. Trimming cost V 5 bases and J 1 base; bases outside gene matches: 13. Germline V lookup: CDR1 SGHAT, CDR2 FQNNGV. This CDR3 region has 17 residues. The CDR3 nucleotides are TGTGCCAGCAGCCCACTGCTGCTGGGGGGGGGCCAAGAGACCCAGTACTTC. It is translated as CASSPLLLGGGQETQYF.

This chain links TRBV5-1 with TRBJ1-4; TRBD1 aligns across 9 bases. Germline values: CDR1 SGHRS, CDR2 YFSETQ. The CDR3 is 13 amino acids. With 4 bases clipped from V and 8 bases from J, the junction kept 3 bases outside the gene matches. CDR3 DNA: TGCGCCAGCAGCCGGACAGGGGTAGAAAAACTGTTTTTT. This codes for CASSRTGVEKLFF.

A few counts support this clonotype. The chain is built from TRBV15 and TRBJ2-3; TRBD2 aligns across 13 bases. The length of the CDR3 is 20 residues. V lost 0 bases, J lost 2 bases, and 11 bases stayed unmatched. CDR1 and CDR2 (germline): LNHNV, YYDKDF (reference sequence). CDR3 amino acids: CATSRDSPLAGGPNTDTQYF. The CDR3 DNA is TGTGCCACCAGCAGAGATAGCCCACTAGCGGGAGGGCCTAACACAGATACGCAGTATTTT. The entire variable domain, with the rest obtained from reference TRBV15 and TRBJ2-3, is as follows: DAMVIQNPRYQVTQFGKPVTLSCSQTLNHNVMYWYQQKSSQAPKLLFHYYDKDFNNEADTPDNFQSRRPNTSFCFLDIRSPGLGDTAMYLCATSRDSPLAGGPNTDTQYFGPGTRLTVL.

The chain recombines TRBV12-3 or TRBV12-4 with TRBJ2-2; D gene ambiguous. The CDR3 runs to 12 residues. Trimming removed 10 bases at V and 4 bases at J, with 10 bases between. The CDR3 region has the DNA TGTGCCACCAACTCGGGCACCGGGGAGCTGTTTTTT. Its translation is CATNSGTGELFF.

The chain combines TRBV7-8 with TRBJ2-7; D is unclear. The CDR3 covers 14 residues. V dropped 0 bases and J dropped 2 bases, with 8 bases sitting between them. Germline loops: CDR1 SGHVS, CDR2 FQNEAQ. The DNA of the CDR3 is TGTGCCAGCAGCTTAGCAGGGAAGGCCTACGAGCAGTACGTC. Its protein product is CASSLAGKAYEQYV.

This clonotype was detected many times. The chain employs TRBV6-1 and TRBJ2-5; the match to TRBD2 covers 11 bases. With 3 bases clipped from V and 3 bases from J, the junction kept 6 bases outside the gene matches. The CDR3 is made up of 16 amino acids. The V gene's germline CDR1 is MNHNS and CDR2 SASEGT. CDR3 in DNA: TGTGCCAGCAGTGACGAGTTTAGCGGGGGGGAAGAGACCCAGTACTTC. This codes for CASSDEFSGGEETQYF.

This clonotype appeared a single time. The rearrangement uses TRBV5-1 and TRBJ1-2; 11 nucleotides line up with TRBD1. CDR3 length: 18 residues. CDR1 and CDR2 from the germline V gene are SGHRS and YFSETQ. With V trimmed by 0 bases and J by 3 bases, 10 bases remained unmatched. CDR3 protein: CASSLGSGTGGPYYGYTF. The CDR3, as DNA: TGCGCCAGCAGCTTGGGCTCCGGGACAGGGGGACCCTACTATGGCTACACCTTC.

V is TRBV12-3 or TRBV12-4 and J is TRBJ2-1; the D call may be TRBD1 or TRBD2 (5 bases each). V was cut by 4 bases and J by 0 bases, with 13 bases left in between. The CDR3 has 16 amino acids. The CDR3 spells CASSSGTASSYNEQFF. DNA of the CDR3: TGTGCCAGCAGTTCAGGGACCGCTAGCTCCTACAATGAGCAGTTCTTC.

The CDR3 loop reads CASRRQAPGELFF. DNA of the CDR3: TGTGCCAGCCGACGACAGGCTCCCGGGGAGCTGTTTTTT. V gene TRBV2 combines with J gene TRBJ2-2; TRBD1 might be the D (6 bases). V was clipped by 8 bases and J by 6 bases, with 13 bases between them. The CDR3 sequence is 13 residues long. In germline, CDR1 is SNHLY, CDR2 FYNNEI.

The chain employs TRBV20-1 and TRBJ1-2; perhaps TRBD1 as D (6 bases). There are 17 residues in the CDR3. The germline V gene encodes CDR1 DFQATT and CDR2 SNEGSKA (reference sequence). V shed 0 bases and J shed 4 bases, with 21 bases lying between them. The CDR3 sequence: CSARDSARVQGPYGYTF. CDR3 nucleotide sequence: TGCAGTGCTAGAGACTCTGCACGGGTCCAGGGGCCCTATGGCTACACCTTC.

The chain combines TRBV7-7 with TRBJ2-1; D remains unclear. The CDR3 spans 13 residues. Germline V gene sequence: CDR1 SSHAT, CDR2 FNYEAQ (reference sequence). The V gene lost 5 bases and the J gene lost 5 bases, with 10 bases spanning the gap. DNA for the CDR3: TGTGCCAGCAGCGGGCTGTGGGACAATGAGCAGTTCTTC. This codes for CASSGLWDNEQFF.